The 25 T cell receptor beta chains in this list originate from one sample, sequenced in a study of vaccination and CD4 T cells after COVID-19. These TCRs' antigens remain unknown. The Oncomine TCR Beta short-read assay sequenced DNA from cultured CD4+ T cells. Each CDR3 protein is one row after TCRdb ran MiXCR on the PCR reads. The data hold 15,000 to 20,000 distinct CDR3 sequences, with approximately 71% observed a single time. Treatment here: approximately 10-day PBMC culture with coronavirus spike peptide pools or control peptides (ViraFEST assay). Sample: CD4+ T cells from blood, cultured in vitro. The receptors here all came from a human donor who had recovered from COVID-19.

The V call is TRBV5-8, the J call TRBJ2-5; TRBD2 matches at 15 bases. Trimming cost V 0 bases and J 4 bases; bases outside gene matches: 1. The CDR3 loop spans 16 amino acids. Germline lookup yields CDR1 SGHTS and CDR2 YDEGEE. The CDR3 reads CASSLGGLAGGETQYF. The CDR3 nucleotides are TGTGCCAGCAGCTTGGGGGGACTAGCGGGAGGAGAGACCCAGTACTTC. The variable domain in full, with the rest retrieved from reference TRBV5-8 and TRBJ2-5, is EAGVTQSPTHLIKTRGQQATLRCSPISGHTSVYWYQQALGLGLQFLLWYDEGEERNRGNFPPRFSGRQFPNYSSELNVNALELEDSALYLCASSLGGLAGGETQYFGPGTRLLVL.

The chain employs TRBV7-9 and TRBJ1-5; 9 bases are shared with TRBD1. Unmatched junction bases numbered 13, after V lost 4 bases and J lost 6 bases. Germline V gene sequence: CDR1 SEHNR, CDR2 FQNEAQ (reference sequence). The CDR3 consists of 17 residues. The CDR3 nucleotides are TGTGCCAGCAGCTCCCGCGGACCGGGACAGGGCGGTCAGCCCCAGCATTTT. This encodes CASSSRGPGQGGQPQHF. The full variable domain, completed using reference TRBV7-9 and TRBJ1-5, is DTGVSQNPRHKITKRGQNVTFRCDPISEHNRLYWYRQTLGQGPEFLTYFQNEAQLEKSRLLSDRFSAERPKGSFSTLEIQRTEQGDSAMYLCASSSRGPGQGGQPQHFGDGTRLSIL.

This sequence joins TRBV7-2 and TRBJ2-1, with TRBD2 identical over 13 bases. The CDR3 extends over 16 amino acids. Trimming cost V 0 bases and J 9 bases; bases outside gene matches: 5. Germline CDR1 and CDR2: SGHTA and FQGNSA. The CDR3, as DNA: TGTGCCAGCAGCTTAGCAGGGACTAGCGGGAACCTTGAGCAGTTCTTC. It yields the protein CASSLAGTSGNLEQFF.

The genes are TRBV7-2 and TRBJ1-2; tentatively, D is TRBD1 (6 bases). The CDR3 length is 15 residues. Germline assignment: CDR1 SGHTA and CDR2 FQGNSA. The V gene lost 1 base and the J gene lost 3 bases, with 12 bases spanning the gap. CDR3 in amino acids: CASSLVGHLDYGYTF. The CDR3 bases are TGTGCCAGCAGCTTAGTGGGACACCTTGACTATGGCTACACCTTC.

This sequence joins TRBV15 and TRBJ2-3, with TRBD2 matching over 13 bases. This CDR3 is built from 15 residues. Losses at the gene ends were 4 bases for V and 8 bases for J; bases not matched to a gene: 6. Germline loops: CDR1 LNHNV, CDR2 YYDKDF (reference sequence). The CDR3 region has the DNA TGTGCCACCAGCACCGGACTAGCGGGAGCGTTTACGCAGTATTTT. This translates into CATSTGLAGAFTQYF.

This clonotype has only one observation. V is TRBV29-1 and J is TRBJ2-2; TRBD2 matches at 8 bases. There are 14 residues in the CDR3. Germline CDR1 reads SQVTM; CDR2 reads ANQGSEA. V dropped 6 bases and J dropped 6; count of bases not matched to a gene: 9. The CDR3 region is CSVGTSWGAGELFF. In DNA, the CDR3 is TGCAGCGTAGGGACTAGTTGGGGCGCCGGGGAGCTGTTTTTT.

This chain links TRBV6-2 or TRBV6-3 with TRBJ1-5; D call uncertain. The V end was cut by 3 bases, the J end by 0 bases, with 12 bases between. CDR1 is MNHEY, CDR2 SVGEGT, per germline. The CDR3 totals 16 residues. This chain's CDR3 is CASSYGRFYSNQPQHF. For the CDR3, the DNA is TGTGCCAGCAGTTATGGGCGGTTCTATAGCAATCAGCCCCAGCATTTT.

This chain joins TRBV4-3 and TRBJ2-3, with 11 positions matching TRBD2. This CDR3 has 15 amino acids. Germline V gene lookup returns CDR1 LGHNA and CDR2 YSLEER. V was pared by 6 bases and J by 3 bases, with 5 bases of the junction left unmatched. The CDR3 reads CASRSGTSGTDTQYF. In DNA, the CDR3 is TGCGCCAGCAGATCCGGGACTAGCGGAACAGATACGCAGTATTTT.

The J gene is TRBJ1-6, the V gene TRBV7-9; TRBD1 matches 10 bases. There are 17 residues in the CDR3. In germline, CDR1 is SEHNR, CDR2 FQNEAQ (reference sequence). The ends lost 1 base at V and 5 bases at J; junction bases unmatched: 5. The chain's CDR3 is CASSLGGTGVNNSPLHF. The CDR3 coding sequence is TGTGCCAGCAGCTTAGGGGGGACAGGGGTGAATAATTCACCCCTCCACTTT.

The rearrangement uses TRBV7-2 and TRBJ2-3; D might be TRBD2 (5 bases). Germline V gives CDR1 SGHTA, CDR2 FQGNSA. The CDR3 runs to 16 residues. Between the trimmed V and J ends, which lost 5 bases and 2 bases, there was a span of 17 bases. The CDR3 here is CASSLRRSSTTDTQYF. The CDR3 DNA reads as TGTGCCAGCAGCCTAAGGAGGTCCTCTACCACAGATACGCAGTATTTT.

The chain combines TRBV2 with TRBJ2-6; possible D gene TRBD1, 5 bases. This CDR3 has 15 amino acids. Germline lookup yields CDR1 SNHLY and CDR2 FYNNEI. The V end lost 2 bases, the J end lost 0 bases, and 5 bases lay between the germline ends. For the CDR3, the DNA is TGTGCCAGCAGTGAACAGGGCTCTGGGGCCAACGTCCTGACTTTC. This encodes CASSEQGSGANVLTF.

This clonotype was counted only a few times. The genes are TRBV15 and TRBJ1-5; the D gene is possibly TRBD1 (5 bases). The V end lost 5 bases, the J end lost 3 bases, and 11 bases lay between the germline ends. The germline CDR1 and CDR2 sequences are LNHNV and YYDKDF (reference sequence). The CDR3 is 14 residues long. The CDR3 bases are TGTGCCACCAGCGCGGGACGGCCCAATCAGCCCCAGCATTTT. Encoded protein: CATSAGRPNQPQHF.

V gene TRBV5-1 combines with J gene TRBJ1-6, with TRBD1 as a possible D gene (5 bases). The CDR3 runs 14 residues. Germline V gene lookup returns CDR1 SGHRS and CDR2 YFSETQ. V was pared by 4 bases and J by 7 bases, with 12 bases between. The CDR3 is CASSQDMFNSPLHF. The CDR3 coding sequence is TGCGCCAGCAGCCAGGACATGTTCAATTCACCCCTCCACTTT.

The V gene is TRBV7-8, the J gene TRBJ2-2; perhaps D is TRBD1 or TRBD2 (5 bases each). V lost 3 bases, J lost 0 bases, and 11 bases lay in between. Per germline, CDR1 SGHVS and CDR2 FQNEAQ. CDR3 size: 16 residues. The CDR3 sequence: CASSFSGTPNTGELFF. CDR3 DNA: TGTGCCAGCAGCTTCTCCGGGACCCCGAACACCGGGGAGCTGTTTTTT.

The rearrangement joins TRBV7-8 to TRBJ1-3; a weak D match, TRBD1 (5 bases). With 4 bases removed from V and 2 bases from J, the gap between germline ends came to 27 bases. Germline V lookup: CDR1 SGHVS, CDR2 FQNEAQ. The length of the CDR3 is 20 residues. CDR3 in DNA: TGTGCCAGCAGCTCCCTTACAGGACAATCCGGGACCTGGGCTGGAAACACCATATATTTT. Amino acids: CASSSLTGQSGTWAGNTIYF.

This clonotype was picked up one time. In nucleotides, the CDR3 is TGTGCCAGCAGTGTGACAGGGAGAGCTTTCTTT. Amino acids: CASSVTGRAFF. The chain recombines TRBV6-1 with TRBJ1-1, with 7 bases identical to TRBD1. The CDR3 is 11 residues long. With V trimmed by 4 bases and J by 10 bases, 3 bases remained unmatched. Per the germline V gene, CDR1 is MNHNS and CDR2 is SASEGT.

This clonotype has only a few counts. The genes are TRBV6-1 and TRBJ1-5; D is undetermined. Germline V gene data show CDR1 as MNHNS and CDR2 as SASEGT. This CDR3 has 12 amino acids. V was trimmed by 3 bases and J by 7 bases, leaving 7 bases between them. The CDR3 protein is CASSEGIQPQHF. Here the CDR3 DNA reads TGTGCCAGCAGTGAGGGGATCCAGCCCCAGCATTTT.

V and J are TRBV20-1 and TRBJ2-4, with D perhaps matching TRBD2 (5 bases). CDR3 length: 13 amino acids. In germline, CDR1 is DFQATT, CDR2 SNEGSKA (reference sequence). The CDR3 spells CSGWSSVSGIQYF. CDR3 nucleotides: TGCAGCGGCTGGTCATCTGTAAGCGGCATTCAGTACTTC.

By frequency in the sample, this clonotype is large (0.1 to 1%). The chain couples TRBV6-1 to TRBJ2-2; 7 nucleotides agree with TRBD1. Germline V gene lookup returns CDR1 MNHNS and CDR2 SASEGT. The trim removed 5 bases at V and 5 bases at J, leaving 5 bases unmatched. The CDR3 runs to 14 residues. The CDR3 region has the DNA TGTGCCAGCAGTAACAACAGGGGTACCGGGGAGCTGTTTTTT. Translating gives CASSNNRGTGELFF.

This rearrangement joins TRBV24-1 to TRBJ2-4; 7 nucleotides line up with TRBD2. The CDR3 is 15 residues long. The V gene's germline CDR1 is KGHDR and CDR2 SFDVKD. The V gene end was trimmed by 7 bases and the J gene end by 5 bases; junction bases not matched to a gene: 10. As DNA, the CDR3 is TGTGCCACCAGCGCCGGGGGAGGGGAGGAAAACATTCAGTACTTC. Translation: CATSAGGGEENIQYF.

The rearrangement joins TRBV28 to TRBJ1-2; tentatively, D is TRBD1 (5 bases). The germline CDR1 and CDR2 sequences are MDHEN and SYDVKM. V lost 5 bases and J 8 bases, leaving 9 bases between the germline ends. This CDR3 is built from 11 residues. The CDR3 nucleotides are TGTGCCAGCAGTGTAACAGGCGGCTACACCTTC. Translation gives CASSVTGGYTF.

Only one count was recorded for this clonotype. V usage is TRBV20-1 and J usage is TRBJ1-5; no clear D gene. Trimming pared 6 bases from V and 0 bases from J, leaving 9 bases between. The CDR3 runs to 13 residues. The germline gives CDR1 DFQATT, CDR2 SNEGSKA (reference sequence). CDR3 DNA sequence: TGCAGTGCGGGATTTTATAGCAATCAGCCCCAGCATTTT. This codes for CSAGFYSNQPQHF.

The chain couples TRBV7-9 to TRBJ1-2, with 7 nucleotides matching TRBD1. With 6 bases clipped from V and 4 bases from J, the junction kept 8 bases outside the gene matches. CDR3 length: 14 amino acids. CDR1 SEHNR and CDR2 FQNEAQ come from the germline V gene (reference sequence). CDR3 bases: TGTGCCAGCAGTTTACCCGGACAGGCCTATGGCTACACCTTC. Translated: CASSLPGQAYGYTF. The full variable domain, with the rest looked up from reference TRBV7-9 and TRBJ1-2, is DTGVSQNPRHKITKRGQNVTFRCDPISEHNRLYWYRQTLGQGPEFLTYFQNEAQLEKSRLLSDRFSAERPKGSFSTLEIQRTEQGDSAMYLCASSLPGQAYGYTFGSGTRLTVV.

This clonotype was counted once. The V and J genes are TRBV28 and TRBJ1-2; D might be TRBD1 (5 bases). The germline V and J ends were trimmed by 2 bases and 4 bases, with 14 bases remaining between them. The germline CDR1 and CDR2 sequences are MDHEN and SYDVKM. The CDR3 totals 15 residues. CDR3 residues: CASSLGGKLGYGYTF. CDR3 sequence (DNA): TGTGCCAGCAGTTTAGGGGGGAAACTAGGCTATGGCTACACCTTC.

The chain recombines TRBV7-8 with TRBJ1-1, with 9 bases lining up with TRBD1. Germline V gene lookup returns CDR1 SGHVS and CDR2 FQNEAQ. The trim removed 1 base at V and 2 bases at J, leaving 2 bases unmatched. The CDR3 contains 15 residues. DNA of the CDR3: TGTGCCAGCAGCTTAGGGGGACAGGGAAACACTGAAGCTTTCTTT. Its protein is CASSLGGQGNTEAFF.